Listed below are T cell receptor beta chains from one sample, sequenced in a study of neurological immune-mediated disorders. From the 5' RACE reads, TCRdb called clonotypes with MiXCR, one entry per CDR3 protein. The sample carries tens of thousands of distinct CDR3 sequences, 13% to 15% recorded once. Sequenced: PBMCs. The origin of the receptors is a woman in her forties or fifties with HTLV-1-associated myelopathy (HAM/TSP). Each CDR3 is given with its conserved first and last residue. D genes are given only for firm matches. Clone sizes are given selectively: once, few, many, or a class where the clone is expanded.

TRBJ1-6 | TRBV13 | NA | many | CASSFRGSSYNSPLHF | TGTGCCAGCAGCTTTAGGGGTAGCTCCTATAATTCACCCCTCCACTTT
TRBJ1-3 | TRBV5-1 | TRBD1 | many | CASSTDRGPGNTIYF | TGCGCCAGCAGCACCGACAGGGGGCCTGGAAACACCATATATTTT
TRBJ1-4 | TRBV3-1 | TRBD1 | many | CASSLRTGWEKLFF | TGTGCCAGCAGCCTACGGACAGGATGGGAAAAACTGTTTTTT
TRBJ1-6 | TRBV9 | NA | many | CASSVGPVGIASYNSPLHF | TGTGCCAGCAGCGTAGGCCCGGTGGGCATTGCCTCCTATAATTCACCCCTCCACTTT
TRBJ2-1 | TRBV20-1 | NA | many | CSAGEQFF | TGCAGTGCTGGGGAGCAGTTCTTC
TRBJ1-2 | TRBV5-1 | TRBD1 | many | CASTQPGTGVYGYTF | TGCGCCAGCACCCAACCCGGGACAGGGGTTTATGGCTACACCTTC
TRBJ1-5 | TRBV20-1 | TRBD1 | NA | CSVRDGQGARNQPQHF | TGTAGTGTTAGAGATGGGCAGGGGGCGCGGAATCAGCCCCAGCATTTT
TRBJ2-2 | TRBV12-3/TRBV12-4 | TRBD1 | many | CASSFRQGKTGELFF | TGTGCCAGCAGTTTTAGACAGGGGAAAACCGGGGAGCTGTTTTTT
TRBJ2-2 | TRBV27 | NA | many | CASSPQGIRAGELFF | TGTGCCAGCAGTCCCCAGGGGATTCGCGCCGGGGAGCTGTTTTTT
TRBJ2-3 | TRBV20-1 | TRBD1 | many | CSAKDRVGLKTDTQYF | TGCAGTGCTAAGGACAGGGTTGGCCTAAAAACAGATACGCAGTATTTT
TRBJ1-6 | TRBV6-5 | NA | many | CASRLGQVNSPLHF | TGTGCCAGCAGGCTTGGACAAGTTAATTCACCCCTCCACTTT
TRBJ1-1 | TRBV6-5 | NA | many | CASSPNRLNTEAFF | TGTGCCAGCAGTCCGAATAGGTTGAACACTGAAGCTTTCTTT
TRBJ2-1 | TRBV7-2 | NA | many | CASSRSGGTISPYNEQFF | TGTGCCAGCAGCCGTTCTGGGGGTACGATTTCCCCCTACAATGAGCAGTTCTTC
TRBJ2-4 | TRBV20-1 | TRBD2 | many | CSARDLAGEVNIQYF | TGCAGTGCTAGAGATTTGGCGGGAGAGGTAAACATTCAGTACTTC
TRBJ1-1 | TRBV7-2 | NA | many | CASSPRRGNTEAFF | TGTGCCAGCAGCCCCCGAAGGGGAAACACTGAAGCTTTCTTT
TRBJ2-6 | TRBV24-1 | NA | many | CATSAKGGTGANVLTF | TGTGCCACCAGTGCCAAGGGTGGTACCGGGGCCAACGTCCTGACTTTC
TRBJ2-2 | TRBV6-6 | NA | few | CASGGANTGELFF | TGTGCCAGCGGCGGGGCGAACACCGGGGAGCTGTTTTTT
TRBJ2-6 | TRBV14 | TRBD1 | many | CASSQVWGQFSGANVLTF | TGTGCCAGCAGCCAAGTCTGGGGACAGTTCTCTGGGGCCAACGTCCTGACTTTC
TRBJ2-3 | TRBV5-1 | NA | many | CASSLDGDSSTDTQYF | TGCGCCAGCAGCTTGGATGGCGATTCTAGCACAGATACGCAGTATTTT
TRBJ1-6 | TRBV20-1 | NA | many | CSAMGVNSPLHF | TGCAGTGCCATGGGAGTCAATTCACCCCTCCACTTT
TRBJ1-5 | TRBV7-2 | NA | many | CASSLAGSGANQPQHF | TGTGCCAGCAGCTTAGCGGGTTCAGGCGCTAATCAGCCCCAGCATTTT
TRBJ1-4 | TRBV7-8 | NA | many | CASSPDQHEKLFF | TGTGCCAGCAGTCCTGACCAACACGAAAAACTGTTTTTT
TRBJ2-5 | TRBV12-3/TRBV12-4 | NA | many | CASSLGQAGYQETQYF | TGTGCCAGCAGTTTAGGTCAGGCAGGGTACCAAGAGACCCAGTACTTC
TRBJ2-1 | TRBV7-7 | NA | many | CASSLEGRGEQFF | TGTGCTAGCAGCTTAGAGGGGCGGGGTGAGCAGTTCTTC
TRBJ1-5 | TRBV24-1 | NA | many | CATSDPASNQPQHF | TGTGCCACCAGTGACCCGGCGAGCAATCAGCCCCAGCATTTT
TRBJ2-2 | TRBV20-1 | TRBD2 | NA | CSAQGSGGGDAGELFF | TGCAGTGCTCAAGGGAGCGGGGGGGGGGACGCCGGGGAGCTGTTTTTT
TRBJ2-1 | TRBV6-6 | NA | many | CASSLGRSHRESSYNEQFF | TGTGCCAGCAGTCTCGGCCGATCCCACAGGGAGAGCTCCTACAATGAGCAGTTCTTC
TRBJ2-3 | TRBV5-4 | TRBD2 | few | CASSSGLAGTDTQYF | TGTGCCAGCAGCTCCGGACTAGCGGGCACAGATACGCAGTATTTT
TRBJ1-4 | TRBV5-1 | NA | few | CASSLEGQAAEKLFF | TGCGCCAGCAGCTTGGAGGGGCAGGCCGCAGAAAAACTGTTTTTT
TRBJ2-7 | TRBV20-1 | TRBD2 | many | CSARGLAGGYEQYF | TGCAGTGCTAGAGGATTAGCGGGGGGCTACGAGCAGTACTTC
TRBJ1-5 | TRBV12-3/TRBV12-4 | NA | many | CASRGTNQPQHF | TGTGCCAGCAGGGGAACAAATCAGCCCCAGCATTTT
TRBJ1-2 | TRBV6-5 | TRBD1 | many | CASSYKQGAGGGYTF | TGTGCCAGCAGTTACAAACAGGGGGCGGGTGGTGGCTACACCTTC
TRBJ1-1 | TRBV21-1 | NA | many | CASSIPGANTEAFF | TGTGCCAGCAGCATTCCGGGAGCGAACACTGAAGCTTTCTTT
TRBJ1-1 | TRBV7-7 | NA | medium-sized | CASSPQGSTEAFF | TGTGCTAGCAGTCCACAGGGTAGCACTGAAGCTTTCTTT
TRBJ1-2 | TRBV7-2 | NA | many | CASSLDREGGYTF | TGTGCCAGCAGCTTAGACAGGGAGGGTGGCTACACCTTC
TRBJ1-1 | TRBV27 | NA | many | CASREAGGTEAFF | TGTGCCAGCAGGGAGGCTGGGGGCACTGAAGCTTTCTTT
TRBJ2-2 | TRBV10-3 | TRBD1 | many | CAISPRGQDTGELFF | TGTGCCATCAGCCCCAGGGGGCAGGACACCGGGGAGCTGTTTTTT
TRBJ2-1 | TRBV5-6 | NA | many | CASSLEKGLRDEQFF | TGTGCCAGCAGCTTGGAAAAGGGTTTGAGGGATGAGCAGTTCTTC
TRBJ1-2 | TRBV29-1 | NA | many | CSVERQTTNYGYTF | TGCAGCGTTGAAAGGCAGACTACTAACTATGGCTACACCTTC
TRBJ1-2 | TRBV27 | TRBD1 | many | CASSLKQGGTYGYTF | TGTGCCAGCAGTTTAAAGCAGGGGGGCACCTATGGCTACACCTTC
TRBJ2-5 | TRBV4-3 | NA | many | CASSQDWDTRETQYF | TGCGCCAGCAGCCAAGATTGGGACACTCGAGAGACCCAGTACTTC
TRBJ1-4 | TRBV15 | TRBD1 | many | CATEYRGSSVPFNEKLFF | TGTGCCACCGAGTACAGGGGATCGTCCGTCCCCTTTAATGAAAAACTGTTTTTT
TRBJ1-3 | TRBV5-1 | TRBD1 | many | CASSLEERGRMSGNTIYF | TGCGCCAGCAGCTTGGAAGAGAGGGGGCGAATGTCTGGAAACACCATATATTTT
TRBJ2-5 | TRBV24-1 | NA | many | CATQIGGTEEETQYF | TGTGCCACCCAAATCGGCGGGACAGAAGAAGAGACCCAGTACTTC
TRBJ1-1 | TRBV12-3/TRBV12-4 | NA | many | CASSSPQGMNTEAFF | TGTGCCAGCAGTTCCCCCCAGGGGATGAACACTGAAGCTTTCTTT
TRBJ2-3 | TRBV5-1 | NA | many | CASSFGVPSTDTQYF | TGCGCCAGCAGCTTCGGGGTGCCTAGCACAGATACGCAGTATTTT
TRBJ2-1 | TRBV20-1 | NA | many | CSAAYPRQVGNEQFF | TGCAGTGCTGCCTACCCTAGACAGGTAGGGAATGAGCAGTTCTTC
TRBJ1-4 | TRBV7-2 | NA | many | CASSLVGATNEKLFF | TGTGCCAGCAGCTTAGTCGGGGCAACTAATGAAAAACTGTTTTTT
TRBJ1-2 | TRBV20-1 | NA | NA | CSARPGTALYGYTF | TGCAGTGCTCGACCCGGGACCGCTCTCTATGGCTACACCTTC